The 25 T cell receptor beta chains below come from one sample, sequenced in a study of Ad26.COV2.S vaccination and SARS-CoV-2 variants. Some clones are missing from TCRdb's copy, which holds only in-frame ones; the method was immunoSEQ multiplex PCR. The data show about 94,000 clones, about four fifths seen once. The sequencing used peripheral blood, collected after recovery from COVID-19. These receptors were taken from a human donor who had recovered from COVID-19.

On this clone: The junction shows a germline mismatch at one end, possibly a read error. This sequence joins TRBV7-9 and TRBJ1-4; the match to TRBD1 covers 10 bases. There are 14 residues in the CDR3. Germline V gene sequence: CDR1 SEHNR, CDR2 FQNEAQ (reference sequence). The CDR3 region is CASSPPGTGAAVIF. The CDR3 DNA reads TGTGCCAGCAGCCCCCCCGGGACAGGGGCCGCCGTGATTTTT.

The V and J genes are TRBV4-3 and TRBJ1-2; possibly TRBD1 for D (5 bases). Germline lookup yields CDR1 LGHNA and CDR2 YSLEER. V was cut by 0 bases and J by 6 bases, with 8 bases left in between. The CDR3 is 13 residues long. CDR3 bases: TGCGCCAGCAGCCAAGAGAGGGGCGATGGCTACACCTTC. Encoded protein: CASSQERGDGYTF.

The chain couples TRBV28 to TRBJ1-2; D is ambiguous. Trimming stripped 10 bases from V and 5 bases from J, with 17 bases between. Germline-derived CDR1 and CDR2 are MDHEN and SYDVKM. This CDR3 region has 13 residues. CDR3 loop: CATTVLGQYGYTF. As DNA, the CDR3 is TGTGCCACCACCGTACTTGGTCAGTATGGCTACACCTTC.

This chain uses TRBV27 with TRBJ1-1; tentatively, D is TRBD1 (5 bases). CDR1 MNHEY and CDR2 SMNVEV come from the germline V gene (reference sequence). V lost 2 bases, J lost 11 bases, and 15 bases lay in between. There are 13 residues in the CDR3. CDR3: CASSLGGQTTAFF. The CDR3 region has the DNA TGTGCCAGCAGTTTAGGCGGACAAACCACGGCTTTCTTT.

The J gene is TRBJ2-7, the V gene TRBV7-2; D might be TRBD1 or TRBD2, each matching 6 bases. CDR1 and CDR2 (germline): SGHTA, FQGNSA. V lost 0 bases and J 6 bases, leaving 18 bases between the germline ends. This CDR3 has 16 amino acids. The CDR3 loop is CASSLAGVRTGAEQYF. DNA of the CDR3: TGTGCCAGCAGCTTAGCTGGGGTACGTACGGGGGCCGAGCAGTACTTC.

The chain links TRBV7-6 to TRBJ1-2; 7 nucleotides line up with TRBD1. The germline V gene encodes CDR1 SGHVS and CDR2 FNYEAQ. Trimming cost V 4 bases and J 2 bases; bases outside gene matches: 7. The CDR3 covers 15 residues. In DNA form, the CDR3 reads TGTGCCAGCAGCTCGACAGGGACAGCAAACTATGGCTACACCTTC. Encoded protein: CASSSTGTANYGYTF.

The chain has TRBV19 and TRBJ1-3; D remains ambiguous. The CDR3 extends over 16 amino acids. The V gene's germline CDR1 is LNHDA and CDR2 SQIVND (reference sequence). V gave up 3 bases and J gave up 4 bases, with 16 bases separating them. CDR3 loop: CASSITPASIGNTIYF. CDR3 bases: TGTGCCAGTAGTATCACTCCCGCCTCAATCGGAAACACCATATATTTT.

In DNA, the CDR3 is TGTGCCAGTAGTATTAATCCTTTCAGCTACAATGAGCAGTTCTTC. Its translation: CASSINPFSYNEQFF. The chain recombines TRBV19 with TRBJ2-1, with no clear D. The V end was cut by 3 bases, the J end by 3 bases, with 12 bases between. The CDR3 covers 15 residues. CDR1 LNHDA and CDR2 SQIVND come from the germline V gene (reference sequence).

This clone was seen a single time. The V gene is TRBV28, the J gene TRBJ1-5; tentatively, D is TRBD1 (5 bases). V was trimmed by 7 bases and J by 7 bases, leaving 14 bases between them. Germline lookup yields CDR1 MDHEN and CDR2 SYDVKM. The CDR3 is 13 residues long. The CDR3 protein is CASTPQRGQPQHF. Written as DNA, the CDR3 is TGTGCCAGCACTCCTCAACGGGGGCAGCCCCAGCATTTT. Filled out from reference TRBV28 and TRBJ1-5, the complete variable domain reads DVKVTQSSRYLVKRTGEKVFLECVQDMDHENMFWYRQDPGLGLRLIYFSYDVKMKEKGDIPEGYSVSREKKERFSLILESASTNQTSMYLCASTPQRGQPQHFGDGTRLSIL.

The chain employs TRBV10-2 and TRBJ1-2; D gene unclear. The V end was cut by 3 bases, the J end by 8 bases, with 16 bases between. The CDR3 is 14 amino acids. Germline V gene data show CDR1 as WSHSY and CDR2 as SAAADI. CDR3 residues: CASSDLRAVGGYTF. The CDR3 DNA reads TGCGCCAGCAGTGATCTGAGGGCAGTAGGGGGCTACACCTTC.

The table lists this clone with a count of one. This rearrangement joins TRBV29-1 to TRBJ1-1, with TRBD1 identical over 7 bases. The J segment lost 5 bases and the V segment lost 1 base, leaving 7 bases of the junction unmatched. This CDR3 contains 14 residues. The germline V gene encodes CDR1 SQVTM and CDR2 ANQGSEA. The CDR3 coding sequence is TGCAGCGTTGAAGTTTCAGGGGGTTGGACTGAAGCTTTCTTT. Protein product: CSVEVSGGWTEAFF.

This chain joins TRBV5-1 and TRBJ2-2; a possible D gene is TRBD1 (5 bases). Germline lookup yields CDR1 SGHRS and CDR2 YFSETQ. This CDR3 spans 15 amino acids. Trimming pared 0 bases from V and 3 bases from J, leaving 9 bases between. CDR3 DNA: TGCGCCAGCAGCTTGGGTCAGGGTGACACCGGGGAGCTGTTTTTT. Protein sequence: CASSLGQGDTGELFF.

This clone was recorded once. This chain links TRBV6-2 or TRBV6-3 with TRBJ1-2; tentatively, D is TRBD1 (5 bases). Trimming removed 2 bases from V and 6 bases from J, with 13 bases in between. Germline CDR1 MNHEY, CDR2 SVGEGT. The CDR3 has 14 residues. The CDR3: CASSYPSGQDGYTF. In DNA form, the CDR3 reads TGTGCCAGCAGTTACCCTTCAGGGCAGGATGGCTACACCTTC.

The rearrangement uses TRBV7-3 and TRBJ2-4, with D tentatively TRBD1 or TRBD2 (5 bases each). This CDR3 is 14 amino acids long. CDR1 SGHTA and CDR2 FQGTGA come from the germline V gene. The V and J ends lost 2 bases and 9 bases respectively, with 14 bases between them. CDR3 nucleotide sequence: TGTGCCAGCAGCTTAGGGGGTAGTGGCGGCATTCAGTACTTC. Translation: CASSLGGSGGIQYF.

This chain uses TRBV7-9 with TRBJ2-7; 8 bases map to TRBD2. This CDR3 comprises 16 residues. Per germline, CDR1 SEHNR and CDR2 FQNEAQ (reference sequence). V dropped 6 bases and J dropped 3; count of bases not matched to a gene: 13. The chain's CDR3 is CASSPRRLREDYEQYF. As DNA, the CDR3 is TGTGCCAGCAGTCCCCGAAGGTTGCGGGAGGACTACGAGCAGTACTTC.

The rearrangement joins TRBV5-1 to TRBJ2-7; weak D call: TRBD1 (5 bases). The CDR3 runs 13 residues. V gave up 0 bases and J gave up 4 bases, with 8 bases separating them. Germline V CDR1 and CDR2: SGHRS, YFSETQ. The CDR3 sequence is CASSLAGLYEQYF. CDR3 DNA: TGCGCCAGCAGCTTGGCAGGGTTATACGAGCAGTACTTC. The full variable domain, completed using reference TRBV5-1 and TRBJ2-7, is KAGVTQTPRYLIKTRGQQVTLSCSPISGHRSVSWYQQTPGQGLQFLFEYFSETQRNKGNFPGRFSGRQFSNSRSEMNVSTLELGDSALYLCASSLAGLYEQYFGPGTRLTVT.

In this sample, this clone turned up once. V usage is TRBV4-3 and J usage is TRBJ2-7; possible D gene TRBD1, 6 bases. This CDR3 spans 14 amino acids. Germline CDR1 reads LGHNA; CDR2 reads YSLEER. The ends were cut back, 4 bases at V and 6 bases at J, with 16 bases in the middle. Here the CDR3 reads CASSLFRGTSEQYF. As DNA, the CDR3 is TGCGCCAGCAGCCTGTTTAGGGGGACAAGCGAGCAGTACTTC.

The chain joins TRBV9 to TRBJ2-7, with D possibly TRBD1 on 6 matching bases. The CDR3 is 15 amino acids. Germline CDR1 and CDR2: SGDLS and YYNGEE. Trimming shortened V by 0 bases and J by 4 bases, and 14 bases separated the two germline ends. CDR3 sequence: CASSVEPGVPYEQYF. CDR3 DNA: TGTGCCAGCAGCGTAGAACCAGGGGTCCCTTACGAGCAGTACTTC. The full variable domain, its missing parts supplied by reference TRBV9 and TRBJ2-7, is DSGVTQTPKHLITATGQRVTLRCSPRSGDLSVYWYQQSLDQGLQFLIQYYNGEERAKGNILERFSAQQFPDLHSELNLSSLELGDSALYFCASSVEPGVPYEQYFGPGTRLTVT.

The chain carries TRBV18 and TRBJ2-1; the D is unclear. The germline V gene encodes CDR1 KGHSH and CDR2 LQKENI. With 4 bases removed from V and 7 bases from J, the gap between germline ends came to 14 bases. This CDR3 comprises 14 residues. CDR3 loop: CASSQLLWRNEQFF. CDR3 nucleotide sequence: TGTGCCAGCTCACAATTACTTTGGCGGAATGAGCAGTTCTTC.

CDR3 amino acids: CASSLMGRTGGEQYF. CDR3 nucleotides: TGTGCCAGCAGTTTAATGGGCAGGACGGGCGGAGAGCAGTACTTC. This chain connects TRBV28 to TRBJ2-7; D remains unclear. Germline V gene sequence: CDR1 MDHEN, CDR2 SYDVKM. The CDR3 is made up of 15 amino acids. Between the trimmed V and J ends, which lost 2 bases and 7 bases, there was a span of 18 bases.

V gene TRBV27 combines with J gene TRBJ2-2; 8 positions agree with TRBD1. Germline CDR1 is MNHEY and CDR2 is SMNVEV (reference sequence). The J segment lost 6 bases and the V segment lost 4 bases, leaving 4 bases of the junction unmatched. The CDR3 is 14 amino acids. DNA of the CDR3: TGTGCCAGCAGTTGGACAGGGATCGCCGGGGAGCTGTTTTTT. Translated: CASSWTGIAGELFF.

The chain employs TRBV9 and TRBJ2-5; 8 bases fit TRBD2. The CDR3 is 14 residues long. Trimming at V came to 3 bases and at J to 4 bases, leaving 5 bases not matched to a gene. Germline loops: CDR1 SGDLS, CDR2 YYNGEE. The CDR3 DNA reads TGTGCCAGCAGCGCCAGCGGGAGTCCAGAGACCCAGTACTTC. Protein product: CASSASGSPETQYF.

About this clone itself: A junction boundary mismatches the germline segment, possibly from a read error. The chain carries TRBV4-1 and TRBJ1-4; maybe TRBD1 (6 bases). This CDR3 is built from 12 residues. Germline V gene sequence: CDR1 MGHRA, CDR2 YSYEKL. The CDR3 here is CASSQDHGQRVF. The CDR3 coding sequence is TGCGCCAGCAGCCAAGATCACGGACAGAGGGTTTTT.

The V call is TRBV5-5, the J call TRBJ1-1, with D perhaps TRBD1 (5 bases). Deletions cut 0 bases from V and 1 base from J, with 7 bases between. Germline V CDR1 and CDR2: SGHKS, YYEKEE (reference sequence). This CDR3 has 14 residues. The CDR3 region is CASSLVGANTEAFF. The CDR3 nucleotides read TGTGCCAGCAGCTTGGTCGGGGCGAACACTGAAGCTTTCTTT. Complete variable domain (other parts from reference TRBV5-5 and TRBJ1-1): DAGVTQSPTHLIKTRGQQVTLRCSPISGHKSVSWYQQVLGQGPQFIFQYYEKEERGRGNFPDRFSARQFPNYSSELNVNALLLGDSALYLCASSLVGANTEAFFGQGTRLTVV.

The chain carries TRBV12-3 or TRBV12-4 and TRBJ2-7; D call uncertain. V gave up 5 bases and J gave up 0 bases, with 5 bases separating them. The CDR3 has 12 residues. The CDR3 loop reads CASSPDSYEQYF. DNA for the CDR3: TGTGCCAGCAGTCCCGACTCCTACGAGCAGTACTTC.